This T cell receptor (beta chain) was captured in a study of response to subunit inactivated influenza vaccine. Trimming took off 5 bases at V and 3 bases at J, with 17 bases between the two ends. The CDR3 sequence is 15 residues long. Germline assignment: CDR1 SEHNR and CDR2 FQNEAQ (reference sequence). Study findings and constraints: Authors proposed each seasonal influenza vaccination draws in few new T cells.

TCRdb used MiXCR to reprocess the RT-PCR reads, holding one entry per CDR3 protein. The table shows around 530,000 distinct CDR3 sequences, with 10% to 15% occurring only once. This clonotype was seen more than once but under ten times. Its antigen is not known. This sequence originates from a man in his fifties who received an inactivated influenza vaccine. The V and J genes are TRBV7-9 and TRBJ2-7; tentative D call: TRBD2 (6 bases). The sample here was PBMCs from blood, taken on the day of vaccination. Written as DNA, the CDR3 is TGTGCCAGCAGCAAATCGACGGGAGACGGCTACGAGCAGTACTTC. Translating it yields CASSKSTGDGYEQYF. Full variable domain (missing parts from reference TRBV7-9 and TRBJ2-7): DTGVSQNPRHKITKRGQNVTFRCDPISEHNRLYWYRQTLGQGPEFLTYFQNEAQLEKSRLLSDRFSAERPKGSFSTLEIQRTEQGDSAMYLCASSKSTGDGYEQYFGPGTRLTVT.